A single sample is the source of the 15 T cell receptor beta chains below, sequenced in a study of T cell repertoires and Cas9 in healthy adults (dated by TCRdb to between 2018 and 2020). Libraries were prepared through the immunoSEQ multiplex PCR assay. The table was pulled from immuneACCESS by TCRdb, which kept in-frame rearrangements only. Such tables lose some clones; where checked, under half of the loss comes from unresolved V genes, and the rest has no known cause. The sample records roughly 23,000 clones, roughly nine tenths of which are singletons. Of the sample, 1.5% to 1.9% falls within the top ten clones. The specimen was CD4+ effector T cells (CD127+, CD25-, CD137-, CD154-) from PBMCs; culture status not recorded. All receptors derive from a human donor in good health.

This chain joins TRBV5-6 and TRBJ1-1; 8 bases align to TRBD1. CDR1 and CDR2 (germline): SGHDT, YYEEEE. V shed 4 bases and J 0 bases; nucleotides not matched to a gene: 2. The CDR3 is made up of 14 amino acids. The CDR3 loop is CASSRQGLNTEAFF. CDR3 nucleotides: TGTGCCAGCAGCAGACAGGGGTTGAACACTGAAGCTTTCTTT. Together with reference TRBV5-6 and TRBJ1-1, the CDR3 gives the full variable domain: DAGVTQSPTHLIKTRGQQVTLRCSPKSGHDTVSWYQQALGQGPQFIFQYYEEEERQRGNFPDRFSGHQFPNYSSELNVNALLLGDSALYLCASSRQGLNTEAFFGQGTRLTVV.

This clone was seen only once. The CDR3 DNA is TGTGCCAGCAGCTTGGAAGGGGGTGCCTACAATGAGCAGTTCTTC. It is translated as CASSLEGGAYNEQFF. The rearrangement uses TRBV5-4 and TRBJ2-1, with D possibly being TRBD1 (6 bases). Trimming took off 0 bases at V and 2 bases at J, with 9 bases between the two ends. In germline, CDR1 is SGHNT, CDR2 YYREEE (reference sequence). This CDR3 contains 15 residues.

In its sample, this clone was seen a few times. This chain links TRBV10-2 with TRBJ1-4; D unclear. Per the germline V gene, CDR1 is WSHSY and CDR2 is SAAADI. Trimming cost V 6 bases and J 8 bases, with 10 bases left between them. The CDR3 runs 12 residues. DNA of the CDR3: TGCGCCAGCAGCCAGGCGGCCGAAAAACTGTTTTTT. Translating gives CASSQAAEKLFF.

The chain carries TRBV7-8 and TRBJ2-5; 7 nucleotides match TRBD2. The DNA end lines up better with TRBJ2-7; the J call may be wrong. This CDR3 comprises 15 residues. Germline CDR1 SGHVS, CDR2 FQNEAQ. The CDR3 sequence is CASSPRGGLNAEQYF. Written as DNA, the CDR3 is TGTGCCAGCAGCCCGAGGGGAGGGCTAAATGCCGAGCAGTACTTC.

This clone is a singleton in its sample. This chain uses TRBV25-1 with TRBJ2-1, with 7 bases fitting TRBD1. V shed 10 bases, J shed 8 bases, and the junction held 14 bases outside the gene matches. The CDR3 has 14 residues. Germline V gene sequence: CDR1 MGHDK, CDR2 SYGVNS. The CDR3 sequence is CATQGVKFGDEQFF. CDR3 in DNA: TGTGCCACCCAGGGGGTGAAGTTTGGGGATGAGCAGTTCTTC.

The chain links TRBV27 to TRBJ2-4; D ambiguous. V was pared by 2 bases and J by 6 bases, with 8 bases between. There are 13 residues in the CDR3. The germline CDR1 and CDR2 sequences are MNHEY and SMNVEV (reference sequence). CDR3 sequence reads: CASSLGSPNIQYF. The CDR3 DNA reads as TGTGCCAGCAGTTTAGGAAGCCCAAACATTCAGTACTTC.

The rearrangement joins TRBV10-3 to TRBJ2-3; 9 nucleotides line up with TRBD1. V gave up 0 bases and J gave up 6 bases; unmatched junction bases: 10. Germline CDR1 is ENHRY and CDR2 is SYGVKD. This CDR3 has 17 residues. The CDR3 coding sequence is TGTGCCATCAGTGAGTCGGGTACCGGGACAGGGATGGATACGCAGTATTTT. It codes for CAISESGTGTGMDTQYF.

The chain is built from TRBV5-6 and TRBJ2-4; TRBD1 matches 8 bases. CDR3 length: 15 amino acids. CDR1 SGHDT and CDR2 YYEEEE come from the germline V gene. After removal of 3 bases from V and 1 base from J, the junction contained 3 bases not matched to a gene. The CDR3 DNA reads TGTGCCAGCAGCTCTACAGGGGGTGCCAAAAACATTCAGTACTTC. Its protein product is CASSSTGGAKNIQYF. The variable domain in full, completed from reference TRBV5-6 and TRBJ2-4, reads DAGVTQSPTHLIKTRGQQVTLRCSPKSGHDTVSWYQQALGQGPQFIFQYYEEEERQRGNFPDRFSGHQFPNYSSELNVNALLLGDSALYLCASSSTGGAKNIQYFGAGTRLSVL.

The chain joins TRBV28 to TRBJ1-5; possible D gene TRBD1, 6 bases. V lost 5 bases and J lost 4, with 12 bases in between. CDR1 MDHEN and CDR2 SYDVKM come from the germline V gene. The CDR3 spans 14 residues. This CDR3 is CASSLDRGNQPQHF. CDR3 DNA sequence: TGTGCCAGCAGTCTGGACAGAGGGAATCAGCCCCAGCATTTT.

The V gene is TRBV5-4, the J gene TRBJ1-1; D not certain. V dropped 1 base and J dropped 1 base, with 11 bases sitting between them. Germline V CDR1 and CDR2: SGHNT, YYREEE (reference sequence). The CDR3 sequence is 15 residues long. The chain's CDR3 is CASSLPGKPNTEAFF. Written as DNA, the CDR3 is TGTGCCAGCAGCTTGCCGGGGAAACCGAACACTGAAGCTTTCTTT. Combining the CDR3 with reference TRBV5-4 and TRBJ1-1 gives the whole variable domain ETGVTQSPTHLIKTRGQQVTLRCSSQSGHNTVSWYQQALGQGPQFIFQYYREEENGRGNFPPRFSGLQFPNYSSELNVNALELDDSALYLCASSLPGKPNTEAFFGQGTRLTVV.

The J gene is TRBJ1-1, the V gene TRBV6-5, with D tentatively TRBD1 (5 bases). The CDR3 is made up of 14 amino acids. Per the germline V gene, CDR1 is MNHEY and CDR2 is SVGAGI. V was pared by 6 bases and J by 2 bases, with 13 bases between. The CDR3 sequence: CASSSGTLNTEAFF. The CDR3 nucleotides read TGTGCCAGCAGCTCGGGGACGCTTAACACTGAAGCTTTCTTT.

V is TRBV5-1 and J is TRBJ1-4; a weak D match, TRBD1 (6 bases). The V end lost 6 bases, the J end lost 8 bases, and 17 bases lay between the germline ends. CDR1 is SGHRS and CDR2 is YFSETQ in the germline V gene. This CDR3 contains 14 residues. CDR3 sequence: CASNNGGGKEKLFF. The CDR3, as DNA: TGCGCCAGCAATAACGGGGGCGGAAAAGAAAAACTGTTTTTT.

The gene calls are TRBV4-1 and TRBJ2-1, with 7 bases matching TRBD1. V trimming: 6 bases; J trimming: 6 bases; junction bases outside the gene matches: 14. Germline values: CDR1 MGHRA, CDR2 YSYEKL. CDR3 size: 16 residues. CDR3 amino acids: CASSDTTGDRFNEQFF. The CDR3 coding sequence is TGCGCCAGCAGTGATACTACAGGGGATCGGTTCAATGAGCAGTTCTTC.

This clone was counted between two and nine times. CDR3 protein: CASSTGTLTEKLFF. The CDR3 region has the DNA TGTGCCAGTAGTACCGGGACATTGACCGAAAAACTGTTTTTT. The chain joins TRBV19 to TRBJ1-4; possibly TRBD1 for D (6 bases). V was trimmed by 4 bases and J by 8 bases, leaving 14 bases between them. Germline lookup yields CDR1 LNHDA and CDR2 SQIVND (reference sequence). This CDR3 region has 14 residues.

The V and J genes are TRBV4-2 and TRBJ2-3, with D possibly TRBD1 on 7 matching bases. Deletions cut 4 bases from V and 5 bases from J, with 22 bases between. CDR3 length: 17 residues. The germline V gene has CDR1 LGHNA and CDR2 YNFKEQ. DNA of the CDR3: TGTGCCAGCAGCCCCCTTCAGGGGGGTCGGGTGGAAGATACGCAGTATTTT. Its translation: CASSPLQGGRVEDTQYF.